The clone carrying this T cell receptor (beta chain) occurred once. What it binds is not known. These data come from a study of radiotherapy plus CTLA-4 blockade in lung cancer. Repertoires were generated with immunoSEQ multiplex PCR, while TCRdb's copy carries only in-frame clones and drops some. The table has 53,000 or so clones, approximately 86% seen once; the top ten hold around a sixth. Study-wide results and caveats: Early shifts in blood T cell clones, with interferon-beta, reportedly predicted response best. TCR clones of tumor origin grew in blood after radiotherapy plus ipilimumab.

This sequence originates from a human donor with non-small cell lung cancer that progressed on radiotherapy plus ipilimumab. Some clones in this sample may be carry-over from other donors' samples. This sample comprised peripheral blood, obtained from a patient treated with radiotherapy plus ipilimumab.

The DNA for the CDR3 is TGTGCCAGCACCTTCAGCGCCGCGGGAGTTGAGCAGTTCTTC. This encodes CASTFSAAGVEQFF. The gene calls are TRBV11-2 and TRBJ2-1; 7 bases match TRBD2. Looked up from germline, CDR1 is SGHAT and CDR2 is FQNNGV. The V segment lost 7 bases and the J segment 9 bases; nucleotides outside the gene matches: 12. The CDR3 extends over 14 amino acids.